The sequence of this TCR beta chain was determined in a study of radiotherapy plus CTLA-4 blockade in lung cancer. Assay used: immunoSEQ multiplex PCR; TCRdb lists only in-frame clones, some missing. The sample yields some 50,000 clones, approximately 79% seen once. V was clipped by 3 bases and J by 4 bases, with 12 bases between them. This CDR3 is built from 15 residues. From germline, CDR1 is MDHEN and CDR2 SYDVKM. As to this clone: Its target is unknown.

Notes on the study in general: Subsequent to radiotherapy plus ipilimumab, tumor-derived TCR clones underwent expansion in blood.

This sequence joins TRBV28 and TRBJ2-2; weak D call: TRBD1 (5 bases). The receptor was derived from a human donor with non-small cell lung cancer who had stable disease on radiotherapy plus ipilimumab. The sample in question was peripheral blood, obtained from a patient treated with radiotherapy plus ipilimumab. The CDR3, as DNA: TGTGCCAGCAGTTTTCATTTTGACAGCACCGGGGAGCTGTTTTTT. Translated, it gives CASSFHFDSTGELFF.